This T cell receptor (beta chain) was obtained from a study of T cell responses to AZD1222 COVID-19 vaccine. Study-level findings and limits: Compared with day 0, the breadth and depth of the Spike-specific TCR repertoire rose significantly after two doses of AZD1222. There were mostly white British donors and more females than males, and clonal diversity was possibly underestimated.

Germline CDR1 is MDHEN and CDR2 is SYDVKM. This CDR3 region has 13 residues. Trimming took off 6 bases at V and 3 bases at J, with 6 bases between the two ends. Sequencing was performed with immunoSEQ multiplex PCR; in TCRdb, only in-frame clones are kept and a portion is missing. The data hold tens of thousands of clones, with 80% observed a single time. Notes on this clone: Its antigen is unidentified.

The sequence was collected from an adult who received the AZD1222 COVID-19 vaccine. The rearrangement links TRBV28 to TRBJ1-6; D is unclear. The source was peripheral blood, collected 28 days after the second AZD1222 dose. The CDR3 region has the DNA TGTGCCAGCAGGTCCGACTATAATTCACCCCTCCACTTT. This gives the protein CASRSDYNSPLHF.